The 27 T cell receptor beta chains below were found in one sample sequenced in a study of PD-L1 blockade in urothelial cancer. Noted time point: peripheral blood 6 weeks after treatment start. Only in-frame clones appear in the TCRdb table, and some are missing; sequencing was by immunoSEQ multiplex PCR. In the table there are around 66,000 clones, roughly 90% of which are singletons. Specimen: PBMCs, collected around atezolizumab (anti-PD-L1) treatment. Receptor source: a man aged 55 to 70 with urothelial cancer.

The chain has TRBV4-3 and TRBJ2-7, with D tentatively TRBD2 (6 bases). The CDR3 is 15 residues long. CDR1 and CDR2 (germline): LGHNA, YSLEER. V shed 1 base and J shed 4 bases, with 14 bases lying between them. CDR3: CASSQGLGDLYEQYF. CDR3 nucleotides: TGCGCCAGCAGCCAAGGACTAGGGGACCTTTACGAGCAGTACTTC.

The chain uses TRBV9 and TRBJ2-1, with D maybe TRBD2 (5 bases). Germline assignment: CDR1 SGDLS and CDR2 YYNGEE. CDR3 length equals 15 residues. Trimming cost V 0 bases and J 1 base, with 8 bases left between them. The CDR3 DNA reads TGTGCCAGCAGCGTAGGATCGGGATCCTACAATGAGCAGTTCTTC. Its translation: CASSVGSGSYNEQFF.

The rearrangement joins TRBV4-2 to TRBJ2-2, with a possible D match to TRBD1 (6 bases). CDR1 and CDR2 (germline): LGHNA, YNFKEQ. V lost 8 bases and J lost 1, with 8 bases in between. The CDR3 is 13 residues long. CDR3 sequence (DNA): TGTGCCAGCCGGGGACAGAACACCGGGGAGCTGTTTTTT. Translated, it gives CASRGQNTGELFF.

V gene TRBV9 combines with J gene TRBJ1-2, with a possible D match to TRBD1 (5 bases). The CDR3 totals 16 residues. V shed 5 bases and J shed 0 bases, with 17 bases lying between them. Germline V gives CDR1 SGDLS, CDR2 YYNGEE. The CDR3 region has the DNA TGTGCCAGCAGTAACCCCGGCAGGGAGGCTAACTATGGCTACACCTTC. It specifies CASSNPGREANYGYTF.

The rearrangement uses TRBV4-1 and TRBJ2-4; TRBD2 matches 8 bases. CDR3 length equals 17 residues. Germline CDR1 and CDR2: MGHRA and YSYEKL. V was pared by 4 bases and J by 0 bases, with 8 bases of the junction left unmatched. In DNA form, the CDR3 reads TGCGCCAGCAGCCTTCCGGGAGGGGAGCTAGCCAAAAACATTCAGTACTTC. The encoded protein is CASSLPGGELAKNIQYF.

The rearrangement uses TRBV5-1 and TRBJ1-2; no firm D call. Germline V gene lookup returns CDR1 SGHRS and CDR2 YFSETQ. The CDR3 is made up of 13 amino acids. Trimming left V 1 base short and J 3 bases short, with 7 bases between. The CDR3 coding sequence is TGCGCCAGCAGCTTGAACAGCCACTATGGCTACACCTTC. Amino acids: CASSLNSHYGYTF.

The chain couples TRBV6-5 to TRBJ1-5; TRBD1 aligns across 8 bases. The J segment lost 5 bases and the V segment lost 6 bases, leaving 9 bases of the junction unmatched. Germline CDR1 and CDR2: MNHEY and SVGAGI. CDR3 length equals 15 residues. CDR3 region: CASRHRGQGDQPQHF. As DNA, the CDR3 is TGTGCCAGCAGGCACCGAGGACAGGGAGATCAGCCCCAGCATTTT.

The chain recombines TRBV18 with TRBJ2-3, with a tentative D call TRBD1 (6 bases). Germline V gene lookup returns CDR1 KGHSH and CDR2 LQKENI. This CDR3 is 22 amino acids long. Trimming removed 0 bases at V and 0 bases at J, with 28 bases between. CDR3 loop: CASSPPNSRRYKDSSSTDTQYF. CDR3 DNA sequence: TGTGCCAGCTCACCACCGAATTCCCGACGTTATAAGGACAGCTCTAGCACAGATACGCAGTATTTT.

This chain uses TRBV12-5 with TRBJ2-2; TRBD1 matches at 7 bases. This CDR3 is 14 amino acids long. Trimming took 6 bases from V and 1 from J; bases not matched to a gene: 2. Per germline, CDR1 LGHNT and CDR2 FRNRAP. CDR3 coding DNA: TGTGCTAGTGGCCGGACAGGGAACACCGGGGAGCTGTTTTTT. As protein: CASGRTGNTGELFF.

This chain connects TRBV30 to TRBJ1-2; D not resolved. Trimming shortened V by 2 bases and J by 2 bases, and 18 bases separated the two germline ends. Germline V gene lookup returns CDR1 GTSNPN and CDR2 SVGIG (reference sequence). CDR3 length equals 16 residues. CDR3 region: CAWSMAEGPSNYGYTF. The CDR3 nucleotides read TGTGCCTGGAGTATGGCCGAGGGTCCCTCCAACTATGGCTACACCTTC.

The chain couples TRBV30 to TRBJ2-5; TRBD2 is a possible D gene (5 bases). V lost 4 bases and J lost 3, with 12 bases in between. CDR1 and CDR2 (germline): GTSNPN, SVGIG (reference sequence). The CDR3 contains 13 residues. In DNA form, the CDR3 reads TGTGCCTGGACGGGGAACGGGGAAGAGACCCAGTACTTC. Its protein is CAWTGNGEETQYF.

The chain joins TRBV25-1 to TRBJ1-2; D not certain. Trimming took off 7 bases at V and 4 bases at J, with 13 bases between the two ends. This CDR3 is 13 amino acids long. CDR1 is MGHDK and CDR2 is SYGVNS in the germline V gene. CDR3 sequence: CASTPSESYGYTF. In nucleotides, the CDR3 is TGTGCCAGCACCCCTTCCGAGAGCTATGGCTACACCTTC.

V gene TRBV4-1 combines with J gene TRBJ2-5; tentatively, D is TRBD2 (6 bases). The V and J ends lost 2 bases and 11 bases respectively, with 18 bases between them. CDR1 is MGHRA, CDR2 YSYEKL, per germline. The CDR3 is 14 amino acids. In nucleotides, the CDR3 is TGCGCCAGCAGCCAAACTTGGGCCACTAGCAAGCAGTACTTC. Amino acid sequence: CASSQTWATSKQYF.

This clone was seen a handful of times. This sequence joins TRBV7-3 and TRBJ2-5, with D possibly matching TRBD2 (6 bases). V lost 5 bases, J lost 0 bases, and 7 bases lay in between. The CDR3 length is 13 residues. CDR1 is SGHTA, CDR2 FQGTGA, per germline. In DNA, the CDR3 is TGTGCCAGCAGCCGGGACTACCAAGAGACCCAGTACTTC. Translation gives CASSRDYQETQYF. Looking up the rest from reference TRBV7-3 and TRBJ2-5 gives the full variable domain: GAGVSQTPSNKVTEKGKYVELRCDPISGHTALYWYRQSLGQGPEFLIYFQGTGAADDSGLPNDRFFAVRPEGSVSTLKIQRTERGDSAVYLCASSRDYQETQYFGPGTRLLVL.

The rearrangement links TRBV6-5 to TRBJ1-2; D is possibly TRBD1 (6 bases). Germline V gene data show CDR1 as MNHEY and CDR2 as SVGAGI. V was shortened by 6 bases and J by 8 bases, with 19 bases between the two germline ends. CDR3 size: 14 residues. CDR3 amino acids: CASSQGVTRGGYTF. The CDR3 coding sequence is TGTGCCAGCAGCCAAGGGGTCACCAGGGGAGGCTACACCTTC.

The V call is TRBV5-4, the J call TRBJ1-1; tentative D call: TRBD1 (5 bases). Trimming removed 1 base from V and 0 bases from J, with 7 bases in between. The CDR3 runs to 14 residues. Looked up from germline, CDR1 is SGHNT and CDR2 is YYREEE (reference sequence). In nucleotides, the CDR3 is TGTGCCAGCAGCTTGTGGGGGGTGAACACTGAAGCTTTCTTT. The encoded protein is CASSLWGVNTEAFF. The full variable domain, completed using reference TRBV5-4 and TRBJ1-1, is ETGVTQSPTHLIKTRGQQVTLRCSSQSGHNTVSWYQQALGQGPQFIFQYYREEENGRGNFPPRFSGLQFPNYSSELNVNALELDDSALYLCASSLWGVNTEAFFGQGTRLTVV.

The sample holds a few counts of this clone. The chain combines TRBV18 with TRBJ2-2; possible D gene TRBD2, 5 bases. Germline V gene data show CDR1 as KGHSH and CDR2 as LQKENI. The CDR3 contains 15 residues. V lost 0 bases, J lost 2 bases, and 7 bases lay in between. CDR3 bases: TGTGCCAGCTCACCACCGGAGGCAAACACCGGGGAGCTGTTTTTT. Translating it yields CASSPPEANTGELFF.

The chain carries TRBV30 and TRBJ1-4, with unresolved D. In germline, CDR1 is GTSNPN, CDR2 SVGIG (reference sequence). The CDR3 has 19 residues. Trimming removed 5 bases at V and 7 bases at J, with 32 bases between. CDR3: CAWGSSYGFLRKDSEKLFF. Written as DNA, the CDR3 is TGTGCCTGGGGCAGTTCGTACGGTTTCCTAAGAAAAGACTCTGAAAAACTGTTTTTT.

This clone is a singleton in its sample. V gene TRBV4-3 combines with J gene TRBJ1-2; D unclear. The germline gives CDR1 LGHNA, CDR2 YSLEER. This CDR3 has 12 amino acids. Trimming stripped 0 bases from V and 7 bases from J, with 6 bases between. CDR3 nucleotides: TGCGCCAGCAGCCAAGATCCAGGTGGCTACACCTTC. Translation gives CASSQDPGGYTF.

V and J are TRBV2 and TRBJ2-5; weak D call: TRBD2 (5 bases). V was shortened by 7 bases and J by 5 bases, with 26 bases between the two germline ends. Germline assignment: CDR1 SNHLY and CDR2 FYNNEI. The CDR3 has 17 amino acids. CDR3 sequence: CASKSNPVTRSAETQYF. CDR3 coding DNA: TGTGCCAGCAAGAGTAATCCAGTAACTAGATCGGCGGAGACCCAGTACTTC.

The rearrangement joins TRBV14 to TRBJ2-7; D possibly corresponds to TRBD1 (5 bases). In germline, CDR1 is SGHDN, CDR2 FVKESK. The CDR3 has 13 amino acids. V gave up 2 bases and J gave up 6 bases, with 11 bases separating them. The CDR3 coding sequence is TGTGCCAGCAGCCAAACAACAGGCACCGAGCAGTACTTC. This gives the protein CASSQTTGTEQYF. The full variable domain, completed using reference TRBV14 and TRBJ2-7, is EAGVTQFPSHSVIEKGQTVTLRCDPISGHDNLYWYRRVMGKEIKFLLHFVKESKQDESGMPNNRFLAERTGGTYSTLKVQPAELEDSGVYFCASSQTTGTEQYFGPGTRLTVT.

This chain uses TRBV7-2 with TRBJ2-7; 8 bases agree with TRBD1. CDR1 is SGHTA, CDR2 FQGNSA, per germline. CDR3 length equals 14 residues. Trimming at V came to 5 bases and at J to 5 bases, leaving 8 bases not matched to a gene. This CDR3 reads CASSPRTGLHEQYF. For the CDR3, the DNA is TGTGCCAGCAGCCCAAGGACAGGGCTACACGAGCAGTACTTC.

J is TRBJ2-7 and V is TRBV4-1, with TRBD2 as a possible D gene (6 bases). V was pared by 4 bases and J by 4 bases, with 23 bases between. Germline V lookup: CDR1 MGHRA, CDR2 YSYEKL. The CDR3 sequence is 17 residues long. CDR3 residues: CASSRGGRMMGLYEQYF. DNA of the CDR3: TGCGCCAGCAGCCGAGGAGGGAGGATGATGGGCTTATACGAGCAGTACTTC.

The genes are TRBV28 and TRBJ2-2; D is possibly TRBD2 (6 bases). CDR3 length equals 16 residues. V dropped 7 bases and J dropped 5 bases, with 20 bases sitting between them. Per germline, CDR1 MDHEN and CDR2 SYDVKM. DNA for the CDR3: TGTGCCAGCATCGCGGGGACCAGGGTCACTACCGGGGAGCTGTTTTTT. It codes for CASIAGTRVTTGELFF.

The chain recombines TRBV11-3 with TRBJ1-5; D is perhaps TRBD1 (6 bases). Trimming took 2 bases from V and 7 from J, leaving 9 bases between them. From germline, CDR1 is SGHNT and CDR2 YENEEA. CDR3 length: 13 residues. The chain's CDR3 is CASSLRGGQPQHF. Here the CDR3 DNA reads TGTGCCAGCAGCTTAAGAGGGGGACAGCCCCAGCATTTT. The variable domain in full, completed from reference TRBV11-3 and TRBJ1-5, reads EAGVVQSPRYKIIEKKQPVAFWCNPISGHNTLYWYLQNLGQGPELLIRYENEEAVDDSQLPKDRFSAERLKGVDSTLKIQPAELGDSAVYLCASSLRGGQPQHFGDGTRLSIL.

This rearrangement joins TRBV19 to TRBJ2-5; 10 positions match TRBD1. The V and J ends lost 6 bases and 5 bases, in that order; junction bases with no gene match: 3. CDR3 length equals 13 residues. CDR1 LNHDA and CDR2 SQIVND come from the germline V gene (reference sequence). CDR3 loop: CASRRQGAETQYF. Here the CDR3 DNA reads TGTGCCAGTAGGAGACAGGGGGCGGAGACCCAGTACTTC.

The rearrangement links TRBV11-2 to TRBJ2-1, with TRBD2 matching 7 bases. Germline V gene lookup returns CDR1 SGHAT and CDR2 FQNNGV. The CDR3 spans 16 residues. V dropped 5 bases and J dropped 3; count of bases not matched to a gene: 10. The CDR3 is CASSLGAGNHYNEQFF. The DNA of the CDR3 is TGTGCCAGCAGCCTCGGAGCGGGAAATCACTACAATGAGCAGTTCTTC.